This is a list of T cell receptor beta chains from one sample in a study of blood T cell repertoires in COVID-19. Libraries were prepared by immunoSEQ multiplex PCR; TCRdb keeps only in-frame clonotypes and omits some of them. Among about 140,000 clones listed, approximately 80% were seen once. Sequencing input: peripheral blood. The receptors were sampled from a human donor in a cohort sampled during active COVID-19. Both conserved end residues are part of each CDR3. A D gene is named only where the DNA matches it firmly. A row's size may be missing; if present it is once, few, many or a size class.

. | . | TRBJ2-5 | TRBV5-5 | CASSFPGGQRSETQYF | TGTGCCAGCAGCTTCCCGGGGGGACAAAGAAGTGAGACCCAGTACTTC
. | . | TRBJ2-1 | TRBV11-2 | CASTRRAGYYNEQFF | TGTGCCAGCACCCGTCGCGCGGGCTACTACAATGAGCAGTTCTTC
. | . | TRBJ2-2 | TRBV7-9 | CASSPEGGTGELFF | TGTGCCAGCAGTCCAGAAGGGGGCACCGGGGAGCTGTTTTTT
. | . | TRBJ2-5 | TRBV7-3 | CASSLTAGRETQYF | TGTGCCAGCAGCTTAACTGCGGGGCGGGAGACCCAGTACTTC
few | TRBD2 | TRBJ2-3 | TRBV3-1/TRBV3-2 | CASSGRLAGASTDTQYF | TGTGCCAGCAGCGGCCGACTAGCGGGGGCTAGCACAGATACGCAGTATTTT
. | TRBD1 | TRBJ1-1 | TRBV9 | CASSVGTGGAQTEAFF | TGTGCCAGCAGCGTAGGGACAGGGGGCGCCCAGACTGAAGCTTTCTTT
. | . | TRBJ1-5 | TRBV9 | CASTRDDLSNQPQHF | TGTGCCAGCACCCGGGATGATCTTAGCAATCAGCCCCAGCATTTT
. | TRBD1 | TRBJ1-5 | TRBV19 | CASSTSQGRGNQPQHF | TGTGCCAGTAGTACCTCACAGGGGAGAGGCAATCAGCCCCAGCATTTT
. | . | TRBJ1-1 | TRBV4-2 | CASSQESGSNTEAFF | TGTGCCAGCAGCCAAGAGTCAGGCAGCAACACTGAAGCTTTCTTT
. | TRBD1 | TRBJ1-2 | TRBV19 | CASLRDRANGYTF | TGTGCCAGCCTTCGGGACAGGGCAAATGGCTACACCTTC
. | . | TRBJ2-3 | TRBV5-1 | CASSLELVGADTQYF | TGCGCCAGCAGCTTGGAACTAGTTGGCGCAGATACGCAGTATTTT
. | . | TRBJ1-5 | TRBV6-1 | CASSEAWADSSQPQHF | TGTGCCAGCAGTGAAGCGTGGGCAGACAGCAGTCAGCCCCAGCATTTT
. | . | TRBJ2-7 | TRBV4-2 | CASSQVSRGHEQYF | TGTGCCAGCAGCCAAGTCTCGCGGGGGCACGAGCAGTACTTC
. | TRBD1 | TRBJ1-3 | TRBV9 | CASSVGQGVSGNTIYF | TGTGCCAGCAGCGTAGGGCAGGGGGTTTCTGGAAACACCATATATTTT
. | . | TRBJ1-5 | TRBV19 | CASSIDPGYSNQPQHF | TGTGCCAGTAGTATAGATCCAGGGTATAGCAATCAGCCCCAGCATTTT
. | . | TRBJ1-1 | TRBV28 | CASSRAAGTKNTEAFF | TGTGCCAGCAGTCGAGCTGCCGGGACAAAGAACACTGAAGCTTTCTTT
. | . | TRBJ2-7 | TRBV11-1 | CASSLVGTQSSYEQYF | TGTGCCAGCAGCTTAGTGGGGACACAGTCCTCCTACGAGCAGTACTTC
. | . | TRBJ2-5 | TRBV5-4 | CASSGDSYQRQETQYF | TGTGCCAGCAGCGGAGACAGCTACCAGAGGCAAGAGACCCAGTACTTC